These 12 T cell receptor beta chains came from one sample sequenced in a study of T cell responses to AZD1222 COVID-19 vaccine. The data were produced by immunoSEQ multiplex PCR, yet TCRdb's version contains in-frame clones alone and is incomplete. This sample has about 150,000 clones, with around 88% found just once. The sequences come from peripheral blood, collected 28 days after the second AZD1222 dose. The receptors originated from an adult who received the AZD1222 COVID-19 vaccine.

CDR3 coding DNA: TGCAGCGTTGACCGCGGACAGGGGGAGACCCAGTACTTC. Amino acid sequence: CSVDRGQGETQYF. This chain joins TRBV29-1 and TRBJ2-5; TRBD1 matches 9 bases. The CDR3 covers 13 residues. The V segment lost 3 bases and the J segment 5 bases; nucleotides outside the gene matches: 4. Germline CDR1 and CDR2: SQVTM and ANQGSEA.

CDR3 amino acids: CASSLWESGNTIYF. CDR3 sequence (DNA): TGTGCCAGCAGCCTCTGGGAGTCGGGAAACACCATATATTTT. V and J are TRBV3-1 (or the pseudogene TRBV3-2) and TRBJ1-3; no firm D call. V was shortened by 4 bases and J by 4 bases, with 11 bases between the two germline ends. This CDR3 is built from 14 residues. Germline lookup yields CDR1 LGHDT and CDR2 YNNKEL (reference sequence).

The V call is TRBV29-1, the J call TRBJ1-1; the D gene is possibly TRBD1 (6 bases). V was shortened by 4 bases and J by 0 bases, with 21 bases between the two germline ends. There are 17 residues in the CDR3. Germline loops: CDR1 SQVTM, CDR2 ANQGSEA. The CDR3 loop reads CSVVEYGGRQVNTEAFF. The CDR3, as DNA: TGCAGCGTTGTAGAATATGGAGGTCGACAGGTGAACACTGAAGCTTTCTTT.

This CDR3 reads CASSTLDRDGYGYTF. The CDR3 DNA sequence: TGTGCCAGCAGCACCTTGGACAGGGATGGTTATGGCTACACCTTC. V and J are TRBV5-6 and TRBJ1-2; 8 positions match TRBD1. The trim removed 4 bases at V and 5 bases at J, leaving 10 bases unmatched. The length of the CDR3 is 15 residues. Germline loops: CDR1 SGHDT, CDR2 YYEEEE.

This clone was counted once. The chain recombines TRBV18 with TRBJ1-4; D is undetermined. This CDR3 has 16 residues. CDR1 is KGHSH and CDR2 is LQKENI in the germline V gene. Between the trimmed V and J ends, which lost 6 bases and 2 bases, there was a span of 16 bases. The CDR3 nucleotides read TGTGCCAGCTCCTCGCTATCGGGGAATACTAATGAAAAACTGTTTTTT. It yields the protein CASSSLSGNTNEKLFF. Full variable domain (outside the CDR3, taken from reference TRBV18 and TRBJ1-4): NAGVMQNPRHLVRRRGQEARLRCSPMKGHSHVYWYRQLPEEGLKFMVYLQKENIIDESGMPKERFSAEFPKEGPSILRIQQVVRGDSAAYFCASSSLSGNTNEKLFFGSGTQLSVL.

V is TRBV7-9 and J is TRBJ2-1, with 13 bases identical to TRBD2. CDR1 and CDR2 from the germline V gene are SEHNR and FQNEAQ (reference sequence). This CDR3 comprises 14 residues. Trimming removed 7 bases from V and 6 bases from J; junction bases left unmatched: 3. The CDR3 here is CASTTSGGVNEQFF. The CDR3 coding sequence is TGTGCCAGCACTACTAGCGGGGGGGTCAATGAGCAGTTCTTC.

The gene calls are TRBV12-3 or TRBV12-4 and TRBJ2-5; TRBD1 matches 7 bases. Unmatched junction bases numbered 7, after V lost 7 bases and J lost 5 bases. The CDR3 runs to 13 residues. CDR3 residues: CASNTGEWETQYF. In DNA form, the CDR3 reads TGTGCCAGCAACACAGGGGAGTGGGAGACCCAGTACTTC.

The rearrangement joins TRBV5-4 to TRBJ1-2; the D gene is possibly TRBD1 (6 bases). The germline V gene encodes CDR1 SGHNT and CDR2 YYREEE (reference sequence). CDR3 length: 13 amino acids. Trimming left V 4 bases short and J 4 bases short, with 11 bases between. The DNA of the CDR3 is TGTGCCAGCAGCCTAAGGGGGGTCTATGGCTACACCTTC. Translation: CASSLRGVYGYTF.

This chain connects TRBV12-3 or TRBV12-4 to TRBJ2-7; TRBD1 aligns across 7 bases. The CDR3 totals 12 residues. Trimming cost V 4 bases and J 8 bases; bases outside gene matches: 5. CDR3: CASSWDSRKQYF. The CDR3 DNA is TGTGCCAGCAGTTGGGACAGTAGGAAGCAGTACTTC.

The chain has TRBV29-1 and TRBJ1-1; the D gene is possibly TRBD1 (5 bases). This CDR3 spans 14 amino acids. With 7 bases removed from V and 0 bases from J, the gap between germline ends came to 15 bases. Germline CDR1 reads SQVTM; CDR2 reads ANQGSEA. CDR3 in amino acids: CSAAVQGLNTEAFF. CDR3 nucleotides: TGCAGCGCCGCTGTCCAGGGCTTGAACACTGAAGCTTTCTTT.

The CDR3 here is CASRGREENTIYF. The CDR3 DNA sequence: TGCGCCAGCCGAGGGAGGGAAGAAAACACCATATATTTT. The chain combines TRBV4-1 with TRBJ1-3; D gene ambiguous. Germline CDR1 MGHRA, CDR2 YSYEKL. The CDR3 covers 13 residues. V dropped 8 bases and J dropped 6 bases, with 14 bases sitting between them.

Written as DNA, the CDR3 is TGTGCCAGCAACCCCAAGACTAGCGGGGGTGATACGCAGTATTTT. Translating gives CASNPKTSGGDTQYF. The chain couples TRBV2 to TRBJ2-3, with 12 bases that match TRBD2. The CDR3 contains 15 residues. Germline-derived CDR1 and CDR2 are SNHLY and FYNNEI. The trim removed 7 bases at V and 6 bases at J, leaving 8 bases unmatched.